Shown below are 21 T cell receptor beta chains from a single sample sequenced in a study of cytomegalovirus exposure and HLA in healthy donors. In the PCR, 60 Vbeta and 13 Jbeta primers were used. Measured with immunoSEQ multiplex PCR; TCRdb has only the in-frame clones, and not every one. The sample has more than 110,000 clones, roughly 79% seen once. Sequencing input: PBMCs. All receptors derive from a man aged 18 to 29 in good health and CMV-seronegative.

CDR3 DNA sequence: TGTGCCAGCAGCCCTGACAGACCGAACACTGAAGCTTTCTTT. This gives the protein CASSPDRPNTEAFF. The chain couples TRBV7-9 to TRBJ1-1; weak D call: TRBD1 (5 bases). Germline V gene data show CDR1 as SEHNR and CDR2 as FQNEAQ (reference sequence). The length of the CDR3 is 14 residues. The V end was cut by 5 bases, the J end by 1 base, with 11 bases between. The full variable domain, with the rest looked up from reference TRBV7-9 and TRBJ1-1, is DTGVSQNPRHKITKRGQNVTFRCDPISEHNRLYWYRQTLGQGPEFLTYFQNEAQLEKSRLLSDRFSAERPKGSFSTLEIQRTEQGDSAMYLCASSPDRPNTEAFFGQGTRLTVV.

The gene calls are TRBV5-1 and TRBJ2-1; 7 bases are shared with TRBD1. Germline V lookup: CDR1 SGHRS, CDR2 YFSETQ. V lost 4 bases and J lost 4; bases outside the gene matches: 11. The CDR3 extends over 16 amino acids. CDR3 sequence (DNA): TGCGCCAGCAGCCGGATCCCCGGGACAGTTTACAATGAGCAGTTCTTC. This gives the protein CASSRIPGTVYNEQFF.

CDR3 amino acids: CSVEDPLAETDTQYF. The CDR3 DNA reads as TGCAGCGTTGAAGATCCCCTAGCGGAGACAGATACGCAGTATTTT. The V and J genes are TRBV29-1 and TRBJ2-3; 7 nucleotides line up with TRBD2. The ends lost 0 bases at V and 3 bases at J; junction bases unmatched: 6. CDR1 and CDR2 from the germline V gene are SQVTM and ANQGSEA. The CDR3 runs to 15 residues.

Of note for this clone: The sample contains more than one DNA sequence encoding this CDR3. The rearrangement joins TRBV4-3 to TRBJ2-2, with TRBD1 matching over 10 bases. The CDR3 is made up of 18 amino acids. CDR1 LGHNA and CDR2 YSLEER come from the germline V gene. Losses at the gene ends were 0 bases for V and 3 bases for J; bases not matched to a gene: 7. The CDR3 loop reads CASSQDPGTGVDTGELFF. CDR3 nucleotides: TGCGCCAGCAGCCAAGATCCCGGGACAGGGGTGGACACCGGGGAGCTGTTTTTT.

The rearrangement uses TRBV25-1 and TRBJ1-3; D ambiguous. Germline values: CDR1 MGHDK, CDR2 SYGVNS. The CDR3 sequence is 11 residues long. V gave up 7 bases and J gave up 8 bases, with 9 bases separating them. The CDR3 DNA reads as TGTGCCAGCATGAGATTGTACACCATATATTTT. Encoded protein: CASMRLYTIYF.

The chain uses TRBV7-6 and TRBJ2-5; D may be TRBD1 (6 bases). Trimming stripped 4 bases from V and 5 bases from J, with 11 bases between. Germline CDR1 reads SGHVS; CDR2 reads FNYEAQ. The CDR3 totals 13 residues. The CDR3 region has the DNA TGTGCCAGCAGCTCACACAGGGCGGAGACCCAGTACTTC. Its translation is CASSSHRAETQYF.

The chain uses TRBV6-6 and TRBJ2-1, with 12 bases that match TRBD1. The CDR3 is 15 amino acids. CDR1 is MNHNY, CDR2 SVGAGI, per germline (reference sequence). Trimming at V came to 4 bases and at J to 8 bases, leaving 6 bases not matched to a gene. CDR3 coding DNA: TGTGCCAGCAGTTTCCGGGACAGGGGGCCGGATGAGCAGTTCTTC. Residues: CASSFRDRGPDEQFF.

V and J are TRBV4-3 and TRBJ1-1; no firm D call. Germline V CDR1 and CDR2: LGHNA, YSLEER. The CDR3 consists of 13 residues. Trimming cost V 0 bases and J 7 bases, with 9 bases left between them. For the CDR3, the DNA is TGCGCCAGCAGCCAAGATCCCGAGGGTGAAGCTTTCTTT. Its translation is CASSQDPEGEAFF.

The chain recombines TRBV18 with TRBJ1-5, with D hard to call. The CDR3 extends over 18 amino acids. The V end was cut by 1 base, the J end by 3 bases, with 19 bases between. Germline assignment: CDR1 KGHSH and CDR2 LQKENI. The CDR3 sequence is CASSPQSNLGRDNQPQHF. The CDR3 region has the DNA TGTGCCAGCTCACCACAGTCAAATTTGGGCAGAGACAATCAGCCCCAGCATTTT.

This chain links TRBV9 with TRBJ2-1; D may be TRBD2 (6 bases). The germline V and J ends were trimmed by 4 bases and 0 bases, with 17 bases remaining between them. The length of the CDR3 is 17 residues. Looked up from germline, CDR1 is SGDLS and CDR2 is YYNGEE. CDR3 in amino acids: CASSHPPASASYNEQFF. CDR3 nucleotides: TGTGCCAGCAGCCACCCCCCGGCTAGCGCCTCCTACAATGAGCAGTTCTTC.

The chain combines TRBV30 with TRBJ2-2; D gene uncertain. Germline V gene data show CDR1 as GTSNPN and CDR2 as SVGIG (reference sequence). The CDR3 consists of 12 residues. The V end lost 1 base, the J end lost 5 bases, and 5 bases lay between the germline ends. The CDR3 region has the DNA TGTGCCTGGAGTGCCCTGACCGGGGAGCTGTTTTTT. As protein: CAWSALTGELFF.

This chain connects TRBV7-6 to TRBJ2-7; perhaps TRBD2 as D (5 bases). V lost 5 bases and J 6 bases, leaving 14 bases between the germline ends. The CDR3 spans 13 residues. Germline-derived CDR1 and CDR2 are SGHVS and FNYEAQ. The CDR3 nucleotides read TGTGCCAGCAGCCTCGGGGTTAAAGGCGAGCAGTACTTC. Translation gives CASSLGVKGEQYF.

The chain couples TRBV11-2 to TRBJ1-4; 9 nucleotides line up with TRBD1. Trimming cost V 7 bases and J 8 bases; bases outside gene matches: 11. Germline V gene data show CDR1 as SGHAT and CDR2 as FQNNGV. This CDR3 is built from 15 residues. In nucleotides, the CDR3 is TGTGCCAGCACCTCGGGGACAGGGAGGTCCGAAAAACTGTTTTTT. Protein: CASTSGTGRSEKLFF.

This chain connects TRBV19 to TRBJ1-6; the D is unclear. Deletions cut 6 bases from V and 7 bases from J, with 7 bases between. Germline V gene sequence: CDR1 LNHDA, CDR2 SQIVND (reference sequence). The CDR3 consists of 12 residues. The CDR3: CASSRGNSPLHF. The CDR3, as DNA: TGTGCCAGTAGCCGGGGAAATTCACCCCTCCACTTT.

The chain has TRBV7-9 and TRBJ1-5, with 7 bases fitting TRBD1. The J segment lost 4 bases and the V segment lost 5 bases, leaving 2 bases of the junction unmatched. The CDR3 totals 13 residues. Germline CDR1 SEHNR, CDR2 FQNEAQ (reference sequence). The DNA of the CDR3 is TGTGCCAGCAGCCAACAGGGGAATCAGCCCCAGCATTTT. It encodes CASSQQGNQPQHF. Filled out from reference TRBV7-9 and TRBJ1-5, the complete variable domain reads DTGVSQNPRHKITKRGQNVTFRCDPISEHNRLYWYRQTLGQGPEFLTYFQNEAQLEKSRLLSDRFSAERPKGSFSTLEIQRTEQGDSAMYLCASSQQGNQPQHFGDGTRLSIL.

This clone was seen a single time. The rearrangement joins TRBV4-2 to TRBJ2-5; possible D gene TRBD1, 6 bases. The DNA end favors TRBJ2-7, so the J call may be wrong. Germline values: CDR1 LGHNA, CDR2 YNFKEQ. The CDR3 spans 16 residues. DNA of the CDR3: TGTGCCAGCAGCCAAGAGCAGGTAGGACAGCCCTACGAGCAGTACTTC. Amino acids: CASSQEQVGQPYEQYF.

V is TRBV7-8 and J is TRBJ1-1; no reliable D call. Germline-derived CDR1 and CDR2 are SGHVS and FQNEAQ. The germline V and J ends were trimmed by 4 bases and 1 base, with 13 bases remaining between them. This CDR3 region has 15 residues. CDR3 residues: CASSSIETPNTEAFF. The DNA for the CDR3 is TGTGCCAGCAGCTCAATCGAGACACCGAACACTGAAGCTTTCTTT.

This sequence joins TRBV5-6 and TRBJ1-2; 7 nucleotides align to TRBD1. The CDR3 runs 16 residues. V lost 2 bases to trimming and J lost 3 bases; unmatched junction nucleotides: 10. Germline loops: CDR1 SGHDT, CDR2 YYEEEE. The CDR3: CASSLPYGQDYYGYTF. Here the CDR3 DNA reads TGTGCCAGCAGCTTACCCTATGGACAGGATTACTATGGCTACACCTTC.

The chain recombines TRBV6-6 with TRBJ2-1; D may be TRBD2 (6 bases). CDR3 length: 13 residues. CDR1 and CDR2 from the germline V gene are MNHNY and SVGAGI (reference sequence). Trimming took 7 bases from V and 4 from J, leaving 11 bases between them. As DNA, the CDR3 is TGTGCCAGCACCGACCGGGGGTACAATGAGCAGTTCTTC. Residues: CASTDRGYNEQFF.

The V gene is TRBV6-5, the J gene TRBJ1-2; no clear D. CDR3 length: 14 amino acids. Germline lookup yields CDR1 MNHEY and CDR2 SVGAGI. Trimming cost V 0 bases and J 7 bases, with 12 bases left between them. The CDR3 DNA reads TGTGCCAGCAGTTACTCGATGGCAGGAGGTGGCTACACCTTC. It codes for CASSYSMAGGGYTF.

The chain combines TRBV9 with TRBJ1-3, with D unclear. This CDR3 has 15 residues. CDR1 and CDR2 (germline): SGDLS, YYNGEE. Trimming left V 1 base short and J 5 bases short, with 13 bases between. CDR3 sequence reads: CASSVMGTNRNTIYF. CDR3 coding DNA: TGTGCCAGCAGCGTAATGGGCACGAACCGAAACACCATATATTTT.